This T cell receptor (beta chain) was recovered during a study of blood T cell repertoires in COVID-19. For the study at large: PBMCs, B-cell-depleted T cells, or T cells provided the cDNA or gDNA that made up the material.

This clone was seen repeatedly, ten times or more. The assay was immunoSEQ multiplex PCR, and TCRdb's table has in-frame clones only and misses some. The profile shows approximately 81,000 clones, roughly 86% of them singletons. There are 13 residues in the CDR3. V was cut by 5 bases and J by 7 bases, with 12 bases left in between. This TCR came from a human donor in a cohort sampled during active COVID-19. The source material was peripheral blood. The chain joins TRBV12-3 or TRBV12-4 to TRBJ1-5; D call uncertain. The CDR3 protein is CASSASGNQPQHF. Here the CDR3 DNA reads TGTGCCAGCAGTGCCTCCGGGAACCAGCCCCAGCATTTT.